The 26 T cell receptor beta chains listed next were all sequenced from one sample in a study of shared clonotypes between healthy human individuals. Libraries were prepared by immunoSEQ multiplex PCR; TCRdb keeps only in-frame clonotypes and omits some of them. The sample contains about 960,000 clones, approximately 76% of which appear only once. Sequenced material: memory CD4+ T cells sorted from blood. Indicated subset: CD45RA-negative fraction. All receptors come from a young man in good health.

The chain recombines TRBV12-2 with TRBJ2-3; TRBD2, the table's D call, was not compared with the DNA. TRBV12-2 is a pseudogene. The CDR3 is 16 amino acids. The CDR3 loop is CASRLGGSPYGDTQYF. CDR3 nucleotides: TGTGCAAGTCGCTTGGGCGGGTCCCCTTATGGGGATACGCAGTATTTT.

The rearrangement links TRBV23-1 to TRBJ2-2, with D hard to call. TRBV23-1 is known as an ORF, though its function is uncertain. The CDR3 loop spans 15 amino acids. Deletions cut 8 bases from V and 0 bases from J, with 13 bases between. The CDR3 DNA reads as TGCGCCAGCCCCTCGGAACAAACGAACACCGGGGAGCTGTTTTTT. Protein sequence: CASPSEQTNTGELFF.

Note on this clone: Within the sample, other DNA sequences also encode this same CDR3. The gene calls are TRBV5-1 and TRBJ2-1; maybe TRBD1 (5 bases). Germline V gene data show CDR1 as SGHRS and CDR2 as YFSETQ. V was clipped by 3 bases and J by 3 bases, with 7 bases between them. CDR3 length equals 13 residues. CDR3 sequence reads: CASSSDSYNEQFF. The CDR3 bases are TGCGCCAGCAGCTCTGACAGCTACAATGAGCAGTTCTTC.

The rearrangement uses TRBV15 and TRBJ2-5; TRBD2 matches at 11 bases. Trimming removed 0 bases from V and 5 bases from J; junction bases left unmatched: 11. There are 18 residues in the CDR3. Germline loops: CDR1 LNHNV, CDR2 YYDKDF (reference sequence). This chain's CDR3 is CATSRDRDSGRAGETQYF. CDR3 nucleotides: TGTGCCACCAGCAGAGATCGAGATAGCGGGAGGGCCGGGGAGACCCAGTACTTC.

Regarding this clone: This sample also contains other DNA sequences that code for the same CDR3. V and J are TRBV6-5 and TRBJ2-7, with TRBD1 identical over 7 bases. The CDR3 has 13 amino acids. Germline trimming cut 6 bases from V and 0 bases from J; bases unmatched to any gene: 2. CDR1 is MNHEY and CDR2 is SVGAGI in the germline V gene. CDR3 sequence (DNA): TGTGCCAGCAGCCGGACAGGCTCCTACGAGCAGTACTTC. Encoded protein: CASSRTGSYEQYF.

The gene calls are TRBV5-6 and TRBJ2-4; TRBD2 agrees at 10 bases. Germline CDR1 and CDR2: SGHDT and YYEEEE. The CDR3 consists of 15 residues. With V trimmed by 0 bases and J by 9 bases, 6 bases remained unmatched. CDR3 nucleotide sequence: TGTGCCAGCAGCTTGGGGCTAGCGGGAGTTGCCATTCAGTACTTC. This encodes CASSLGLAGVAIQYF.

This chain uses TRBV7-2 with TRBJ2-1, with D perhaps TRBD2 (6 bases). This CDR3 spans 16 amino acids. Trimming removed 6 bases from V and 7 bases from J, with 22 bases in between. The germline CDR1 and CDR2 sequences are SGHTA and FQGNSA. This CDR3 is CASRVGGNQGANEQFF. In DNA, the CDR3 is TGTGCCAGCAGGGTGGGAGGAAACCAGGGTGCGAATGAGCAGTTCTTC.

J is TRBJ1-5 and V is TRBV5-6; 7 nucleotides align to TRBD1. This CDR3 has 14 amino acids. CDR1 SGHDT and CDR2 YYEEEE come from the germline V gene. Unmatched junction bases numbered 6, after V lost 4 bases and J lost 5 bases. In DNA, the CDR3 is TGTGCCAGCAGCATCGGCGACAGGGATCAGCCCCAGCATTTT. Its translation: CASSIGDRDQPQHF.

This chain joins TRBV25-1 and TRBJ2-2, with 7 bases lining up with TRBD1. CDR3 length equals 13 residues. Germline CDR1 is MGHDK and CDR2 is SYGVNS. The V and J ends lost 5 bases and 5 bases, in that order; junction bases with no gene match: 2. The CDR3 loop is CASSRQGTGELFF. The DNA of the CDR3 is TGTGCCAGCAGTAGACAGGGAACCGGGGAGCTGTTTTTT.

This sequence joins TRBV6-5 and TRBJ2-7; the D gene is possibly TRBD2 (5 bases). The CDR3 length is 13 residues. Germline assignment: CDR1 MNHEY and CDR2 SVGAGI. V was shortened by 6 bases and J by 6 bases, with 15 bases between the two germline ends. The CDR3 is CASSRVRAGEQYF. DNA for the CDR3: TGTGCCAGCAGCCGAGTTCGGGCGGGCGAGCAGTACTTC.

The chain recombines TRBV5-4 with TRBJ2-7; 8 bases are a match to TRBD1. The CDR3 is made up of 14 amino acids. V lost 4 bases to trimming and J lost 5 bases; unmatched junction nucleotides: 8. CDR1 is SGHNT, CDR2 YYREEE, per germline (reference sequence). CDR3 amino acids: CASSARTGPDEQYF. The CDR3 coding sequence is TGTGCCAGCAGCGCCCGGACAGGGCCCGACGAGCAGTACTTC.

The rearrangement joins TRBV11-3 to TRBJ2-7, with 8 nucleotides matching TRBD2. Germline CDR1 and CDR2: SGHNT and YENEEA. The CDR3 extends over 16 amino acids. After removal of 4 bases from V and 4 bases from J, the junction contained 12 bases not matched to a gene. The CDR3 loop is CASSSIPRTSGYEQYF. The CDR3 DNA reads TGTGCCAGCAGCTCTATTCCCCGTACTAGCGGTTACGAGCAGTACTTC.

This clone was found a few times. The V call is TRBV25-1, the J call TRBJ1-1, with 8 bases matching TRBD1. Germline V CDR1 and CDR2: MGHDK, SYGVNS. The CDR3 has 14 residues. The ends lost 1 base at V and 4 bases at J; junction bases unmatched: 2. The CDR3 DNA sequence: TGTGCCAGCAGTGAATGGACAGGGACCACTGAAGCTTTCTTT. Encoded protein: CASSEWTGTTEAFF.

In this sample, this clone turned up once. The V and J genes are TRBV19 and TRBJ1-3; no reliable D call. Germline V CDR1 and CDR2: LNHDA, SQIVND (reference sequence). The CDR3 spans 16 residues. Trimming removed 1 base at V and 2 bases at J, with 12 bases between. CDR3 sequence: CASSIAAGFTGNTIYF. CDR3 DNA sequence: TGTGCCAGTAGTATAGCAGCGGGGTTTACTGGAAACACCATATATTTT.

The chain combines TRBV2 with TRBJ2-5; TRBD1 matches at 8 bases. This CDR3 is 16 amino acids long. Per the germline V gene, CDR1 is SNHLY and CDR2 is FYNNEI. With 6 bases clipped from V and 3 bases from J, the junction kept 12 bases outside the gene matches. This CDR3 is CASRFPPQGAKETQYF. CDR3 coding DNA: TGTGCCAGCAGATTTCCTCCGCAGGGGGCTAAAGAGACCCAGTACTTC. Drawing the rest from reference TRBV2 and TRBJ2-5, the complete variable domain is EPEVTQTPSHQVTQMGQEVILRCVPISNHLYFYWYRQILGQKVEFLVSFYNNEISEKSEIFDDQFSVERPDGSNFTLKIRSTKLEDSAMYFCASRFPPQGAKETQYFGPGTRLLVL.

The chain carries TRBV28 and TRBJ1-2; D is uncertain. The CDR3 has 13 amino acids. V gave up 3 bases and J gave up 2 bases, with 7 bases separating them. CDR1 is MDHEN and CDR2 is SYDVKM in the germline V gene. In DNA form, the CDR3 reads TGTGCCAGCAGTTTCAGCGAGAACTATGGCTACACCTTC. Translating gives CASSFSENYGYTF.

The chain carries TRBV5-5 and TRBJ2-3, with D possibly being TRBD2 (5 bases). V dropped 3 bases and J dropped 0 bases, with 11 bases sitting between them. This CDR3 region has 15 residues. Germline values: CDR1 SGHKS, CDR2 YYEKEE (reference sequence). CDR3 DNA sequence: TGTGCCAGCAGCTGGAGGTCTATGAGCACAGATACGCAGTATTTT. Translated, it gives CASSWRSMSTDTQYF.

The genes are TRBV28 and TRBJ2-6; D call uncertain. Germline assignment: CDR1 MDHEN and CDR2 SYDVKM. There are 14 residues in the CDR3. V was shortened by 8 bases and J by 4 bases, with 12 bases between the two germline ends. The CDR3 sequence is CASHWGSGANVLTF. For the CDR3, the DNA is TGTGCCAGCCACTGGGGTTCGGGGGCCAACGTCCTGACTTTC.

This clone was seen a single time. The V and J genes are TRBV2 and TRBJ1-6; tentatively, D is TRBD1 (5 bases). The CDR3 loop spans 14 amino acids. The V gene lost 2 bases and the J gene lost 7 bases, with 9 bases spanning the gap. Looked up from germline, CDR1 is SNHLY and CDR2 is FYNNEI. The CDR3 loop is CASSESGRNSPLHF. CDR3 coding DNA: TGTGCCAGCAGTGAATCAGGGCGAAATTCACCCCTCCACTTT.

CDR3 bases: TGTGCCTCCTATTCAACAGGGGGCAGGGATGGCTACACCTTC. Protein: CASYSTGGRDGYTF. V is TRBV30 and J is TRBJ1-2, with 9 positions matching TRBD1. The CDR3 runs to 14 residues. The ends lost 7 bases at V and 6 bases at J; junction bases unmatched: 12. Germline CDR1 is GTSNPN and CDR2 is SVGIG (reference sequence).

Points on this clone: This CDR3 is missing its conserved last phenylalanine or tryptophan, likely due to a read error. This chain connects TRBV6-4 to TRBJ1-2, with D perhaps TRBD1 (5 bases). The CDR3 is 13 amino acids. Trimming shortened V by 2 bases and J by 6 bases, and 10 bases separated the two germline ends. CDR1 and CDR2 from the germline V gene are MRHNA and SNTAGT. The CDR3 coding sequence is TGTGCCAGCAGTGACGGCAGGGCACATGGCTACACCCTC. Its protein product is CASSDGRAHGYTL.

A single count supports this clone. This chain connects TRBV2 to TRBJ2-3; 8 bases match TRBD2. CDR3 size: 16 residues. In germline, CDR1 is SNHLY, CDR2 FYNNEI. The V segment lost 7 bases and the J segment 4 bases; nucleotides outside the gene matches: 13. CDR3 residues: CASKNSAGGQSDTQYF. CDR3 nucleotide sequence: TGTGCCAGCAAAAACTCGGCGGGGGGCCAATCAGATACGCAGTATTTT.

The V and J genes are TRBV19 and TRBJ2-6; a weak D match, TRBD1 (6 bases). Trimming shortened V by 7 bases and J by 6 bases, and 13 bases separated the two germline ends. This CDR3 contains 14 residues. CDR1 and CDR2 from the germline V gene are LNHDA and SQIVND (reference sequence). The CDR3 sequence is CASTRTVEANVLTF. The CDR3 nucleotides are TGTGCCAGTACCCGGACAGTGGAGGCCAACGTCCTGACTTTC.

Regarding this clone: The same CDR3 is also encoded by other DNA sequences in this sample. The chain is built from TRBV5-1 and TRBJ1-4, with 10 bases matching TRBD1. CDR1 SGHRS and CDR2 YFSETQ come from the germline V gene. The CDR3 sequence is 14 residues long. The ends lost 4 bases at V and 7 bases at J; junction bases unmatched: 4. This CDR3 is CASSPGQGGEKLFF. The CDR3 region has the DNA TGCGCCAGCAGCCCCGGACAGGGGGGTGAAAAACTGTTTTTT. Supplemented by reference TRBV5-1 and TRBJ1-4, the full variable domain reads KAGVTQTPRYLIKTRGQQVTLSCSPISGHRSVSWYQQTPGQGLQFLFEYFSETQRNKGNFPGRFSGRQFSNSRSEMNVSTLELGDSALYLCASSPGQGGEKLFFGSGTQLSVL.

This clone was counted ten times or more. V usage is TRBV30 and J usage is TRBJ1-3; D remains unclear. The CDR3 covers 15 residues. V lost 4 bases, J lost 1 base, and 14 bases lay in between. Germline loops: CDR1 GTSNPN, CDR2 SVGIG (reference sequence). CDR3 sequence: CAWTPTLFSGNTIYF. The CDR3 DNA is TGTGCCTGGACCCCGACACTGTTTTCTGGAAACACCATATATTTT.

The V call is TRBV10-3, the J call TRBJ2-1, with TRBD1 as a possible D gene (5 bases). Germline CDR1 reads ENHRY; CDR2 reads SYGVKD. CDR3 length: 11 residues. Trimming took off 4 bases at V and 7 bases at J, with 5 bases between the two ends. The CDR3 region has the DNA TGTGCCATCAGTGCAGGGAATGAGCAGTTCTTC. It codes for CAISAGNEQFF.